This passage covers 5 T cell receptor beta chains from one sample sequenced in a study of cytotoxic CD8 clonotypes in ibrutinib-treated CLL. The assay was immunoSEQ multiplex PCR, and TCRdb's table has in-frame clones only and misses some. The sample yields about 45,000 clones, 50% to 80% seen once. The source was PBMCs, collected after 24 months of ibrutinib treatment. The source of these receptors is a human donor with chronic lymphocytic leukemia.

This chain connects TRBV11-2 to TRBJ2-5; TRBD2 agrees at 7 bases. The CDR3 is 15 residues long. In germline, CDR1 is SGHAT, CDR2 FQNNGV. V lost 5 bases and J lost 5; bases outside the gene matches: 11. CDR3 region: CASSRGATGGETQYF. As DNA, the CDR3 is TGTGCCAGCAGCCGCGGGGCTACGGGGGGTGAGACCCAGTACTTC.

The chain uses TRBV9 and TRBJ2-1, with D tentatively TRBD1 or TRBD2 (6 bases each). In germline, CDR1 is SGDLS, CDR2 YYNGEE. The CDR3 is 13 amino acids. Trimming stripped 1 base from V and 8 bases from J, with 10 bases between. This CDR3 is CASSVRGVDEQFF. As DNA, the CDR3 is TGTGCCAGCAGCGTAAGGGGGGTCGATGAGCAGTTCTTC.

The rearrangement joins TRBV7-8 to TRBJ2-7; 11 bases are a match to TRBD2. The germline V gene encodes CDR1 SGHVS and CDR2 FQNEAQ. The V segment lost 0 bases and the J segment 0 bases; nucleotides outside the gene matches: 1. This CDR3 contains 16 residues. CDR3 loop: CASSLAGTSGSYEQYF. CDR3 DNA: TGTGCCAGCAGCTTAGCGGGGACTAGCGGCTCCTACGAGCAGTACTTC. The full variable domain, in which reference TRBV7-8 and TRBJ2-7 provide the parts outside the CDR3, is GAGVSQSPRYKVAKRGQDVALRCDPISGHVSLFWYQQALGQGPEFLTYFQNEAQLDKSGLPSDRFFAERPEGSVSTLKIQRTQQEDSAVYLCASSLAGTSGSYEQYFGPGTRLTVT.

The V call is TRBV7-2, the J call TRBJ2-3; D ambiguous. The CDR3 has 16 residues. Germline V gene data show CDR1 as SGHTA and CDR2 as FQGNSA. Trimming cost V 2 bases and J 1 base, with 13 bases left between them. In DNA, the CDR3 is TGTGCCAGCAGCTTAAGGCTAGGGCTGGGCACAGATACGCAGTATTTT. As protein: CASSLRLGLGTDTQYF. Looking up the rest from reference TRBV7-2 and TRBJ2-3 gives the full variable domain: GAGVSQSPSNKVTEKGKDVELRCDPISGHTALYWYRQSLGQGLEFLIYFQGNSAPDKSGLPSDRFSAERTGGSVSTLTIQRTQQEDSAVYLCASSLRLGLGTDTQYFGPGTRLTVL.

This clone has more than one count but fewer than ten. As DNA, the CDR3 is TGTGCCAGCAGTGGGACAGGAACCTACAATGAGCAGTTCTTC. Residues: CASSGTGTYNEQFF. The chain recombines TRBV6-1 with TRBJ2-1; 7 positions match TRBD1. After removal of 4 bases from V and 2 bases from J, the junction contained 2 bases not matched to a gene. This CDR3 region has 14 residues. Germline CDR1 is MNHNS and CDR2 is SASEGT.